This T cell receptor beta chain was recovered during a study of early T cells in non-severe SARS-CoV-2 infection. TCRdb analysed the 5' RACE reads with MiXCR anew, one entry per CDR3 protein. The table records about 48,000 distinct CDR3 sequences, under 15% of them present only once. The V and J ends lost 6 bases and 7 bases, in that order; junction bases with no gene match: 12. Germline V gene data show CDR1 as SNHLY and CDR2 as FYNNEI. There are 16 residues in the CDR3. This clonotype was seen at least ten times. The material sequenced was whole blood. The chain combines TRBV2 with TRBJ2-3; 11 bases match TRBD2. This TCR was recovered from an adult who was a healthcare worker with PCR-confirmed SARS-CoV-2 infection or an uninfected control (not recorded which). CDR3 sequence: CASSRSSGGPYNTQYF. The CDR3 bases are TGTGCCAGCAGCCGTTCTAGCGGGGGGCCCTATAATACGCAGTATTTT.